This entry features one T cell receptor (beta chain) sequence. It lacks a known antigen. Base-call qualities are not available, and no considerably larger clone is one nucleotide away. The cohort comprised fewer than 700 healthy bone marrow donors. Cohort members were all nominally healthy when sampled, although unrecorded immune exposures were likely present. The donor was CMV seronegative and belonged to the group of under 400 seronegative cohort members. Each donor provided a peripheral blood sample, and peripheral blood mononuclear cells were used for TCR beta sequencing. The Qiagen DNeasy Blood Extraction Kit was used to extract genomic DNA from the blood cell samples. Library creation used the immunoSEQ multiplex PCR assay. A mixture of 60 forward primers for TCR Vbeta segments and 13 reverse primers for TCR Jbeta segments was used in the multiplex PCR. Amplification of the CDR3 region of rearranged TCR beta genes was performed with a multiplex PCR assay on genomic DNA. The amplified TCR beta libraries were sequenced on the Illumina HiSeq System as 87-base-pair reads. Turning to the authors' computational methods: In a later analysis, 80 million or so unique TCR beta chains were counted across the 650 to 700 repertoires, and about 10 million of these chains were shared by at least two donors. Raw reads were error-corrected and collapsed into unique sequences with a nearest-neighbor algorithm that merged closely related sequences to remove PCR and sequencing errors. CDR3 sequences were aligned to IMGT reference sequences to assign V, D and J gene segments. For a sequence to be retained, at least a six-nucleotide match to both a V gene segment and a J gene segment was required. A rearrangement was called productive if the CDR3 had no stop codons and remained in frame with V and J, and every other rearrangement was called non-productive. CDR3 was defined by IMGT convention, running from the second conserved V-encoded cysteine to the conserved J-encoded phenylalanine. The earlier analysis of about 560 of the donors excluded any sequence lacking an unambiguous match to a single V gene segment. In an earlier analysis of 587 of the donors, a V segment was called functional when productive rearrangements were above 56.7%, and segregating when the standard deviation between donors exceeded 5%. A statistical classification framework was built to diagnose cytomegalovirus status from the catalog of TCR beta chain sequences. V and J gene assignment, in a later analysis, came from comparing TCR nucleotide sequences with IMGT/GENE-DB human TR gene sequences. Using the TCRdist pipeline, a later analysis assigned CDR3 sequences along with most-parsimonious VDJ recombination scenarios. In a later analysis, each TCR beta chain was defined by its CDR3 amino acid sequence together with its V-gene family, and reads lacking a unique V-gene family were excluded. As a way to deal with suspected cross-contamination and a sequencing artifact, a later analysis dropped hundreds of nucleotide sequences that were highly shared and had low generation probability. For each public chain, a later analysis derived a clonal expansion index from normalized ranks of inferred template counts within each repertoire. In a later analysis, generation probabilities were computed using a VDJ recombination model fitted to out-of-frame rearrangements, and the results were checked against IGoR. In a later analysis, hypergeometric tests were used to score TCR-TCR, TCR-HLA and TCR-CMV co-occurrence, with a repertoire-size bias correction applied to TCR pairs. A later analysis estimated false discovery rates by permuting HLA or CMV assignments 20 times. In a later analysis, co-occurring TCRs were grouped with DBSCAN, and TCRdist sequence similarity was added when clustering was performed within HLA-allele-positive subsets. For co-occurrence clustering, repertoires with fewer than 30,000 or more than 120,000 public chains were excluded, along with four to six repertoires with anomalous nucleotide sharing. As stored in TCRdb, this immuneACCESS dataset retains in-frame rearrangements with V and J assigned. A fraction of the clones does not appear; measured against another copy, unresolved V genes explain less than half of the discrepancy, and the remainder lacks a known reason. D and trimming were read from the DNA, whereas the V and J calls and clone size are those reported in that table. The sample table records about 97,000 clones; approximately 82% of these occur just once. The ten largest clones add up to just over 2.5% of the sample.

Trimming leaves V shorter by 4 bases and J shorter by 1 base, with the junction holding 4 bases beyond the gene matches. Reading from cysteine to phenylalanine, the CDR3 counts 15 amino acids. Here the CDR3 DNA is all that survives: 45 bases in frame from base 1. From the germline V gene, CDR1 is SGHDT and CDR2 is YYEEEE. This sample stems from a study of cytomegalovirus exposure and HLA in healthy donors (dated by TCRdb to the late 2010s). Looking at the study overall: In an earlier analysis of several hundred of the donors, around 300 Gb of sequence data and 120 million or so unique TCR beta sequences from approximately 180 million T cells were reported. Roughly 310 gigabases of sequencing data and around 87 million unique TCR sequences were included in an early release covering 500 to 750 HLA-typed donors. Among the roughly 400 genotyped donors, around 81% belonged to the genetic ancestry cluster associated with self-reported Caucasian donors. The study was designed to test whether signatures of past pathogen exposure could be identified by cataloging public T cell receptors. The study profiled the T cell repertoires of under 850 subjects by immunosequencing and related them to cytomegalovirus serostatus. A separate validation cohort of some 130 different subjects was used in addition to the 666-subject first cohort. The study combined high-throughput TCR immunosequencing, statistical association of individual TCRs with disease status, and machine learning to predict cytomegalovirus infection status. To study patterns of TCR occurrence, a later analysis re-analyzed previously published TCR beta repertoires from 666 donors and added high-resolution HLA genotyping. The later analysis used no new phenotypic data to find candidate immune exposures, relying instead on TCR beta sequences and their occurrence across donors. An earlier analysis of fewer than 700 of the donors applied high-throughput TCR beta sequencing to assess whether each TCR beta V gene segment acted as functional or pseudogenic. Donor age, sex, ethnicity and CMV serostatus were compiled together with the repertoire data. In a later genetic analysis, genome-wide SNP genotypes for about three fifths of the 666 donors were used, and that subset was treated as a discovery cohort. Every repertoire in the discovery cohort had been generated on one and the same sequencing platform. Both class I and class II loci were covered by HLA typing, at four-digit resolution. Typing coverage varied by locus: roughly 629-630 donors for A, B, C, DRB1 and DQB1; under 550 for DQA1; over 600 for DPA1; around 490 for DPB1. Because of strong linkage in the cohort, four or five DR-DQ haplotypes were treated as single units for association and clustering. Among over 350 genotyped donors of the cohort, an average of around 240,000 unique TCR beta nucleotide sequences were sequenced per donor, about a sixth of them non-productive. What the research found in general, with its limitations: The classifier was reported to diagnose cytomegalovirus status with high specificity and sensitivity in both the original and validation cohorts. A cluster of highly shared sequence variants was judged likely to represent a technical artifact of the sequencing pipeline. Sequencing depth was assumed to be roughly uniform across donors in the presence/absence analyses, though that assumption may not hold. Specific HLA alleles were associated with 15,000 to 20,000 TCR beta sequences at a false discovery rate of 0.05 in a later analysis. Compared with equally common non-associated chains, HLA-associated TCR beta chains in a later analysis were more clonally expanded and had lower generation probabilities. Strong co-occurrence of HLA alleles, especially DR and DQ, made assigning TCR associations to individual alleles difficult. An association between a missense DCLRE1C variant and V-gene and J-gene trimming of TCR beta chains was found in a later genetic analysis and replicated in an independent cohort. The only immune exposure information available for the cohort was CMV serostatus. Only TCR beta chains were sequenced in this cohort, and the absence of alpha or paired-chain data limited detectable features. Broadly in line with IMGT annotations, most TCR beta V segments showed up in productive rearrangements about 90% or about 30% of the time in an earlier analysis of 450 to 600 of the donors. A further reported finding was that TCR beta sequences accurately predicted the HLA-A and HLA-B alleles for most subjects in the first cohort. Some IMGT-functional V segments, including TRBV6-2 and TRBV6-3, could not be distinguished by the 87-base-pair reads and were therefore excluded. The authors suggested that the approach could potentially be extended to other disease states and immunological phenotypes. In a later analysis, several top co-occurrence clusters were reported to appear linked to parvovirus B19, influenza, CMV and Epstein-Barr virus. In a later analysis, the rate of TCR association differed among HLA loci, with DRB1 alleles having the most associated TCRs and HLA-C alleles having the fewest. Most CMV-associated TCR beta chains appeared to be HLA-restricted in a later analysis, and the HLA associations seemed to be driven largely by CMV exposure. In a later genetic analysis, fewer N-insertions in productive TCRs were reported among donors in an Asian-associated ancestry cluster than the roughly 700-donor mean. HLA typing was unavailable for some donors at each locus, so association tests used only the typed subset. In vitro tests confirmed that a few of the cytomegalovirus-associated TCR beta chains recognize cytomegalovirus antigens. Correlated functional status among segregating V segments might reflect linkage disequilibrium, but an unknown experimental factor could not be ruled out. Because counts were too low, some 17 rarely observed V segments, including chromosome 9 orphons, were excluded from the earlier analysis of 587 of the donors. The study listed 150 to 200 TCR beta chains as associated with cytomegalovirus. Most TCR sequences were observed very rarely across donors, whereas some public TCRs were present in many individuals.

The chain links TRBV5-6 with TRBJ2-1; 8 central nucleotides agree with TRBD1. What was sequenced was PBMCs. This TCR was recovered from a man aged 35 to 55 in good health and CMV-seronegative. The sequenced DNA is TGTGCCAGCAGCCCGGGGACAGGATCCTACAATGAGCAGTTCTTC. It encodes CASSPGTGSYNEQFF.